This T cell receptor (beta chain) was profiled in a study of T cells after yellow fever vaccination. At the level of the study: With SMART-Seq v4 Ultra Low Input, the fractions containing low cell numbers were prepared.

The CDR3 runs to 13 residues. Germline V gene lookup returns CDR1 SGHRS and CDR2 YFSETQ. V was clipped by 2 bases and J by 3 bases, with 9 bases between them. This clonotype was seen more than once but under ten times. Its target is not known. It was through 5'RACE template switching that TCR cDNA was made, with a universal primer site and UMIs added. One entry per CDR3 protein, called by TCRdb with MiXCR from the 5' RACE reads. The top ten hold around 23% of the sample, which has some 340,000 distinct CDR3 sequences, approximately 4% seen once. Notes on the study in general: Abundant clonotypes from the bulk population could contaminate FACS-sorted repertoires. Reappearing after the booster were most of the clones from primary vaccination (around 95% CD4, roughly 86% CD8).

The input for sequencing was PBMCs, taken 5 days after the yellow fever booster vaccination. The sequence was collected from a young man who received the YFV17D yellow fever vaccine. The chain employs TRBV5-1 and TRBJ2-7, with D perhaps matching TRBD1 or TRBD2 (5 bases each). The chain's CDR3 is CASSLLDSYEQYF. DNA of the CDR3: TGCGCCAGCAGCTTACTAGACAGCTACGAGCAGTACTTC.